This TCR beta chain appears in the sequencing data of a study of OX40 agonist ivuxolimab in advanced cancers. In the case of this clone: The antigen is not known.

TCRdb's copy holds only in-frame clones and misses some; the assay was immunoSEQ multiplex PCR. The profile shows about 73,000 clones, 75% to 90% of them singletons. Study results and caveats: There were, on average, more expanded clones in CD8+ T cells than in CD4+.

CDR1 is GTSNPN and CDR2 is SVGIG in the germline V gene (reference sequence). The V end lost 2 bases, the J end lost 10 bases, and 9 bases lay between the germline ends. The CDR3 has 11 amino acids. This receptor was identified in an adult with an advanced solid tumor such as melanoma, head and neck, liver or kidney cancer. The sequencing used CD4+ or CD8+ T cells sorted from blood, collected in a trial of the OX40 agonist ivuxolimab. J is TRBJ2-1 and V is TRBV30, with D perhaps TRBD1 (5 bases). CDR3 residues: CAWSRGSEQFF. The CDR3 bases are TGTGCCTGGAGTAGGGGTAGCGAGCAGTTCTTC. The whole variable domain, filled in from reference TRBV30 and TRBJ2-1, reads SQTIHQWPATLVQPVGSPLSLECTVEGTSNPNLYWYRQAAGRGLQLLFYSVGIGQISSEVPQNLSASRPQDRQFILSSKKLLLSDSGFYLCAWSRGSEQFFGPGTRLTVL.